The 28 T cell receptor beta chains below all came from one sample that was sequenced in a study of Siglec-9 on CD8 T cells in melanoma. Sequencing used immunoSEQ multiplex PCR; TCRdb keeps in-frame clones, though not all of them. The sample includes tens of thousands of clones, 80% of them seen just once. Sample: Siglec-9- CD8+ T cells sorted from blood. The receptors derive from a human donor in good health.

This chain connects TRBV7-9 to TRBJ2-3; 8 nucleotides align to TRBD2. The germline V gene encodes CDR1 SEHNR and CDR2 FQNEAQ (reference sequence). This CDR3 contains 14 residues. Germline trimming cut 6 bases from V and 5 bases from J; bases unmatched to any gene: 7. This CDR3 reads CASRGGGPKDTQYF. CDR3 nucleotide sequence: TGTGCCAGCAGGGGCGGGGGGCCAAAAGATACGCAGTATTTT. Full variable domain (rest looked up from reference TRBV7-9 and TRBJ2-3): DTGVSQNPRHKITKRGQNVTFRCDPISEHNRLYWYRQTLGQGPEFLTYFQNEAQLEKSRLLSDRFSAERPKGSFSTLEIQRTEQGDSAMYLCASRGGGPKDTQYFGPGTRLTVL.

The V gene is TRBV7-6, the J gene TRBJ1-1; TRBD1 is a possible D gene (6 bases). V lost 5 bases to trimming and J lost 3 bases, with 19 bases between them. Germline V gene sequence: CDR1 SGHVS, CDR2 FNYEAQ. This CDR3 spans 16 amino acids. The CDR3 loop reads CASSNSQGTGDTEAFF. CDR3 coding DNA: TGTGCCAGCAGCAATTCACAGGGAACAGGAGACACTGAAGCTTTCTTT.

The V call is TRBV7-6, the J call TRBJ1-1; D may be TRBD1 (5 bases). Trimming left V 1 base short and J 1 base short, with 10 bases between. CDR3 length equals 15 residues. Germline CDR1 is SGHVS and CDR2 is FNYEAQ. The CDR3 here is CASSLGRGPNTEAFF. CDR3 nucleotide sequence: TGTGCCAGCAGCTTAGGGCGGGGCCCGAACACTGAAGCTTTCTTT.

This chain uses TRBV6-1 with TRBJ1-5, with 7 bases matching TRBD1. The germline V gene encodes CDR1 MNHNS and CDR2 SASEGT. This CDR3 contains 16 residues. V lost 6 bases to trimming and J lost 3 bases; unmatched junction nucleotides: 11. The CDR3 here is CASSEIQGIHNQPQHF. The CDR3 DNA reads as TGTGCCAGCAGCGAAATACAGGGGATCCACAATCAGCCCCAGCATTTT.

CDR3 amino acids: CASSQGPGRTNEQFF. The CDR3 region has the DNA TGCGCCAGCAGCCAAGGGCCGGGACGGACCAATGAGCAGTTCTTC. V usage is TRBV4-1 and J usage is TRBJ2-1, with D perhaps given as TRBD1 or TRBD2 (5 bases each). Deletions cut 1 base from V and 6 bases from J, with 13 bases between. Germline values: CDR1 MGHRA, CDR2 YSYEKL. This CDR3 has 15 residues.

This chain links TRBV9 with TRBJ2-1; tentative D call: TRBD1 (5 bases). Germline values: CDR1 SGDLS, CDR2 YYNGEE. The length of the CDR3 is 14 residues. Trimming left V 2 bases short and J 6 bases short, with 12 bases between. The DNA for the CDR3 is TGTGCCAGCAGCGTCCTCAGGGAAGCCAATGAGCAGTTCTTC. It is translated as CASSVLREANEQFF.

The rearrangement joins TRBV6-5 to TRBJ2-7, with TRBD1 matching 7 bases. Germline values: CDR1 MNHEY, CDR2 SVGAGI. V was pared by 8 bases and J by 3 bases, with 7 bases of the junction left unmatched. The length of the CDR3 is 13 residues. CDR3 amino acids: CASWDRAYYEQYF. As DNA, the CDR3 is TGTGCCAGCTGGGACAGAGCCTACTACGAGCAGTACTTC.

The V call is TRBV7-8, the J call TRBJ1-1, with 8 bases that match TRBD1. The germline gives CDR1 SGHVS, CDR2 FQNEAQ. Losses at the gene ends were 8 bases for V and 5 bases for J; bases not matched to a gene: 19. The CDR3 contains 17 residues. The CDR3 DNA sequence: TGTGCCAGCCTGGACGAACAACAGGGGGATCAAGCGACTGAAGCTTTCTTT. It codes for CASLDEQQGDQATEAFF.

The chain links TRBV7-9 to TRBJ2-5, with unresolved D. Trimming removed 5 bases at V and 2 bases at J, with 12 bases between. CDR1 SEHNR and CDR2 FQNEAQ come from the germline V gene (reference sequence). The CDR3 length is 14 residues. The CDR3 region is CASSEGPEQETQYF. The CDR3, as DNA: TGTGCCAGCAGCGAAGGACCAGAGCAAGAGACCCAGTACTTC.

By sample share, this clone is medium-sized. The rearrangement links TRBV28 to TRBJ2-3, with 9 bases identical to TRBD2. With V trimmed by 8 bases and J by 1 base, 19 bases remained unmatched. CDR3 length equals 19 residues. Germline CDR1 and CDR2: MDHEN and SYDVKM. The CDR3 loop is CASGPTGLALNVGTDTQYF. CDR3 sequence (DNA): TGTGCCAGCGGACCGACCGGACTAGCGCTCAACGTAGGCACAGATACGCAGTATTTT.

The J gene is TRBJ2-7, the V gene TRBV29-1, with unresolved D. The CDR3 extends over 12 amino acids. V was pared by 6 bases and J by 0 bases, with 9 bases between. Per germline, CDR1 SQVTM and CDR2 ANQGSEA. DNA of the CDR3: TGCAGCGTCCGAAGGAGCTCCTACGAGCAGTACTTC. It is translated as CSVRRSSYEQYF.

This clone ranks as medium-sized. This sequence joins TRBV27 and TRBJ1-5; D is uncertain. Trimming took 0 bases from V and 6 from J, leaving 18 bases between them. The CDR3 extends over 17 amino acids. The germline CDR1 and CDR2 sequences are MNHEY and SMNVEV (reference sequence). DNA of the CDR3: TGTGCCAGCAGTTTATCTTATGGTGGTGGGCCCTCTCAGCCCCAGCATTTT. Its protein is CASSLSYGGGPSQPQHF.

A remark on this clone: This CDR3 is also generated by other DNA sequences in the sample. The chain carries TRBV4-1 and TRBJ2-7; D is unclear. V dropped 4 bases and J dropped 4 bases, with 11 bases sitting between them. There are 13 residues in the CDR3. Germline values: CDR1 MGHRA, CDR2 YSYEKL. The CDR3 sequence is CASSPPGSYEQYF. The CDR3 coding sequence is TGCGCCAGCAGCCCCCCGGGTTCGTACGAGCAGTACTTC.

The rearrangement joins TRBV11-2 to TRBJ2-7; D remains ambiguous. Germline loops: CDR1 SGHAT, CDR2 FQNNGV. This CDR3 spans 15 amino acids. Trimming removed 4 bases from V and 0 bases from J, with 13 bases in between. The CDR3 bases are TGTGCCAGCAGCTCGCCACTTACAAGCTCCTACGAGCAGTACGTC. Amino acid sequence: CASSSPLTSSYEQYV.

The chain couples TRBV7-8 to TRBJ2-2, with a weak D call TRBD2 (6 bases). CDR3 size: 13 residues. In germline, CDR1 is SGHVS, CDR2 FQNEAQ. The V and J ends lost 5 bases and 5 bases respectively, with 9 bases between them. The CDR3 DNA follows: TGTGCCAGCAGCCCGGCGGGGACCGGGGAGCTGTTTTTT. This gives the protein CASSPAGTGELFF. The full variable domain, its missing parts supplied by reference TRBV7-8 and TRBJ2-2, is GAGVSQSPRYKVAKRGQDVALRCDPISGHVSLFWYQQALGQGPEFLTYFQNEAQLDKSGLPSDRFFAERPEGSVSTLKIQRTQQEDSAVYLCASSPAGTGELFFGEGSRLTVL.

The CDR3 nucleotides read TGTGCCAGCAGCCTTGGCCAGGCGTTCTGGAATTCACCCCTCCACTTT. It translates to CASSLGQAFWNSPLHF. V and J are TRBV14 and TRBJ1-6; D gene ambiguous. V was shortened by 4 bases and J by 7 bases, with 17 bases between the two germline ends. The CDR3 runs 16 residues. Per germline, CDR1 SGHDN and CDR2 FVKESK.

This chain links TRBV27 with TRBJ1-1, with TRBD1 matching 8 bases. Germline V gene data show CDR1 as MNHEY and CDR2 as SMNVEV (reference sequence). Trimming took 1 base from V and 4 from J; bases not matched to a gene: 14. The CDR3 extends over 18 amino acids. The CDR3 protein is CASSLYPQGAGTATEAFF. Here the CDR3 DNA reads TGTGCCAGCAGTTTATATCCCCAGGGGGCAGGGACGGCCACTGAAGCTTTCTTT.

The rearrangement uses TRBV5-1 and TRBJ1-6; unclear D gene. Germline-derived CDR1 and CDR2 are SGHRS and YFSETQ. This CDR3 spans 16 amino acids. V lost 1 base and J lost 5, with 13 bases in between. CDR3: CASSLLRRGNNSPLHF. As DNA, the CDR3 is TGCGCCAGCAGCTTGCTGAGGCGGGGAAATAATTCACCCCTCCACTTT.

The CDR3 nucleotides read TGTGCCAGCAGCATTAAGGGAGAGAACACTGAAGCTTTCTTT. This gives the protein CASSIKGENTEAFF. The J gene is TRBJ1-1, the V gene TRBV9; D uncertain. Germline CDR1 is SGDLS and CDR2 is YYNGEE. V lost 4 bases, J lost 1 base, and 11 bases lay in between. The CDR3 covers 14 residues.

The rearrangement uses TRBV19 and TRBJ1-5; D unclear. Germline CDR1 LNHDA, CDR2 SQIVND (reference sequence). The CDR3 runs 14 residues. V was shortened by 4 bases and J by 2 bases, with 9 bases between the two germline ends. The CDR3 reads CASSTVSGNQPQHF. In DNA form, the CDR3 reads TGTGCCAGTAGTACAGTCTCTGGCAATCAGCCCCAGCATTTT.

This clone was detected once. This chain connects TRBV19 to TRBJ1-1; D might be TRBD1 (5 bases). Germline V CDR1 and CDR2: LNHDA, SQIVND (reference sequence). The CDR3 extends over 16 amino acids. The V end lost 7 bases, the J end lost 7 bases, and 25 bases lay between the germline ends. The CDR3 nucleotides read TGTGCCAGTATTTCCCCCCTCTACAAGGGGCTGAATGAAGCTTTCTTT. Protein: CASISPLYKGLNEAFF.

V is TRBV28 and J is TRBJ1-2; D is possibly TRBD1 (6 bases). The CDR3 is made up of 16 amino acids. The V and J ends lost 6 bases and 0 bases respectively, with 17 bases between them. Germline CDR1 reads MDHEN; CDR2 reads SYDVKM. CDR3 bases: TGTGCCAGCAGGACTAAACAGGGCTGGGCTAACTATGGCTACACCTTC. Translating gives CASRTKQGWANYGYTF.

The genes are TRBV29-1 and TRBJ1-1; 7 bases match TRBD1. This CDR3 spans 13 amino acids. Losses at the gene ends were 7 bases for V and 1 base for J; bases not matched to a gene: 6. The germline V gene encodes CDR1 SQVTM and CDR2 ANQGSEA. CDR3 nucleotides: TGCAGCGCTTCGCAGGGGGGGAACACTGAAGCTTTCTTT. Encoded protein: CSASQGGNTEAFF.

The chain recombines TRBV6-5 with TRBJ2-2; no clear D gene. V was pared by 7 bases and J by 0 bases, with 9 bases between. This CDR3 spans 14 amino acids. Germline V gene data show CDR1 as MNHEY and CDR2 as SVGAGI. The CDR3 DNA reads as TGTGCCAGCAACAAGCTTCCGAACACCGGGGAGCTGTTTTTT. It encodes CASNKLPNTGELFF.

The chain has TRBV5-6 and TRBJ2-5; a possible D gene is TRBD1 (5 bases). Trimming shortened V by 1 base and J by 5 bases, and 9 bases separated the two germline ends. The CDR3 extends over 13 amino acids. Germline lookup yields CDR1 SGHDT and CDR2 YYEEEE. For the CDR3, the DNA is TGTGCCAGCAGCTTGACAGGCGAGGAGACCCAGTACTTC. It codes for CASSLTGEETQYF. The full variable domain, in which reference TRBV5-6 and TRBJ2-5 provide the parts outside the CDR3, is DAGVTQSPTHLIKTRGQQVTLRCSPKSGHDTVSWYQQALGQGPQFIFQYYEEEERQRGNFPDRFSGHQFPNYSSELNVNALLLGDSALYLCASSLTGEETQYFGPGTRLLVL.

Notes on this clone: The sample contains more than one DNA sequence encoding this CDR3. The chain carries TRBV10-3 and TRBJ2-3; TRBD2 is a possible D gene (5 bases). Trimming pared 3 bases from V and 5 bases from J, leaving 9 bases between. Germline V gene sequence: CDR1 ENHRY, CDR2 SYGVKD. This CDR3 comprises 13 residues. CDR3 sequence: CAISESSGDTQYF. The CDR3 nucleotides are TGTGCCATCAGTGAATCCAGCGGAGATACGCAGTATTTT.

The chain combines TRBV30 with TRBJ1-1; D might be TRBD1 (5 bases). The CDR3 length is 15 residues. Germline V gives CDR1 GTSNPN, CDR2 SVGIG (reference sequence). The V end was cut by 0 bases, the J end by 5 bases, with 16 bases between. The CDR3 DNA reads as TGTGCCTGGAGTGTACGAGCGACAGTAATTACTGAAGCTTTCTTT. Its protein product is CAWSVRATVITEAFF.

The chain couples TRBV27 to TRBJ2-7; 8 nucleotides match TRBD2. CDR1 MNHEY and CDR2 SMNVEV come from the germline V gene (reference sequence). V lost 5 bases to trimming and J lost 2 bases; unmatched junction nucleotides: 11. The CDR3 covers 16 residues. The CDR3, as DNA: TGTGCCAGCAGTCCCGCCGGGACTAGTAACACCTACGAGCAGTACTTC. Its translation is CASSPAGTSNTYEQYF.